This passage covers 30 T cell receptor beta chains from one sample sequenced in a study of blood T cell repertoires in COVID-19. Data came from immunoSEQ multiplex PCR; TCRdb stores just in-frame clones and leaves some out. The repertoire holds roughly 290,000 clones, with more than 80% as singletons. The specimen sequenced was peripheral blood. These receptors originate from a woman aged 30 to 39 with COVID-19, enrolled during active disease.

The V and J genes are TRBV4-1 and TRBJ1-2, with D hard to call. Trimming left V 0 bases short and J 1 base short, with 9 bases between. Looked up from germline, CDR1 is MGHRA and CDR2 is YSYEKL. The CDR3 has 15 residues. This CDR3 reads CASSQDLRINYGYTF. CDR3 DNA sequence: TGCGCCAGCAGCCAAGATTTGAGGATTAACTATGGCTACACCTTC.

The rearrangement uses TRBV5-1 and TRBJ2-5, with D possibly matching TRBD1 (5 bases). Looked up from germline, CDR1 is SGHRS and CDR2 is YFSETQ. Trimming cost V 5 bases and J 5 bases, with 16 bases left between them. The CDR3 is 14 amino acids. CDR3 coding DNA: TGCGCCAGCAGTCCGGGCAGGGCTCTCGAGACCCAGTACTTC. This translates into CASSPGRALETQYF.

J is TRBJ1-1 and V is TRBV2; perhaps TRBD1 as D (5 bases). The CDR3 spans 14 residues. CDR1 is SNHLY and CDR2 is FYNNEI in the germline V gene. Trimming left V 6 bases short and J 3 bases short, with 14 bases between. CDR3 sequence reads: CASRPQAGYTEAFF. CDR3 nucleotide sequence: TGTGCCAGCAGGCCACAGGCGGGATACACTGAAGCTTTCTTT.

The rearrangement joins TRBV11-2 to TRBJ2-7, with D possibly TRBD2 on 7 matching bases. V lost 1 base and J lost 7, with 20 bases in between. The CDR3 runs 16 residues. Per germline, CDR1 SGHAT and CDR2 FQNNGV. CDR3 coding DNA: TGTGCCAGCAGCTTAGGACGGGGGGCGTTCAACCGGGAGCAGTACTTC. Its translation is CASSLGRGAFNREQYF.

The chain employs TRBV10-2 and TRBJ2-5; 8 nucleotides match TRBD1. The length of the CDR3 is 13 residues. After removal of 7 bases from V and 2 bases from J, the junction contained 3 bases not matched to a gene. Per the germline V gene, CDR1 is WSHSY and CDR2 is SAAADI. The CDR3 DNA is TGCGCCAGCAACAGGGGGGTTCAAGAGACCCAGTACTTC. Translation: CASNRGVQETQYF.

This chain links TRBV27 with TRBJ2-1; 12 bases are a match to TRBD2. The CDR3 loop spans 17 amino acids. Germline lookup yields CDR1 MNHEY and CDR2 SMNVEV (reference sequence). The trim removed 0 bases at V and 4 bases at J, leaving 4 bases unmatched. As DNA, the CDR3 is TGTGCCAGCAGTTTATCCGTTGGACTAGCGGGATACAATGAGCAGTTCTTC. Protein: CASSLSVGLAGYNEQFF.

CDR3 DNA sequence: TGCGCCAGCAGCCGACGGACAGGGTTCACGAATGAAAAACTGTTTTTT. It yields the protein CASSRRTGFTNEKLFF. This sequence joins TRBV4-1 and TRBJ1-4; 8 bases match TRBD1. The ends lost 4 bases at V and 5 bases at J; junction bases unmatched: 9. Germline loops: CDR1 MGHRA, CDR2 YSYEKL. The CDR3 has 16 amino acids.

The chain has TRBV12-3 or TRBV12-4 and TRBJ1-1; perhaps TRBD1 as D (5 bases). Deletions cut 5 bases from V and 7 bases from J, with 14 bases between. This CDR3 has 13 residues. CDR3 region: CASSRTRVFEAFF. CDR3 coding DNA: TGTGCCAGCAGTCGAACCAGGGTTTTTGAAGCTTTCTTT.

The rearrangement joins TRBV28 to TRBJ2-7; TRBD2 matches 14 bases. Germline trimming cut 5 bases from V and 5 bases from J; bases unmatched to any gene: 5. This CDR3 is 15 amino acids long. Per germline, CDR1 MDHEN and CDR2 SYDVKM. In nucleotides, the CDR3 is TGTGCCAGCAGTACCATGACTAGCGGGAGGGACGAGCAGTACTTC. Its protein is CASSTMTSGRDEQYF.

The chain recombines TRBV5-4 with TRBJ2-1; 10 bases agree with TRBD2. CDR1 SGHNT and CDR2 YYREEE come from the germline V gene (reference sequence). With 6 bases clipped from V and 5 bases from J, the junction kept 11 bases outside the gene matches. This CDR3 comprises 16 residues. The CDR3 loop reads CASTMGRTSGNNEQFF. CDR3 sequence (DNA): TGTGCCAGCACGATGGGACGGACTAGCGGCAACAATGAGCAGTTCTTC.

The chain is built from TRBV6-1 and TRBJ2-7; a weak D match, TRBD1 (6 bases). The germline V gene encodes CDR1 MNHNS and CDR2 SASEGT. This CDR3 has 12 residues. The V end was cut by 3 bases, the J end by 5 bases, with 8 bases between. CDR3 nucleotides: TGTGCCAGCAGTGACAGGGGCAACGAGCAGTACTTC. Translating gives CASSDRGNEQYF.

The genes are TRBV5-6 and TRBJ1-1, with a weak D call TRBD1 (5 bases). The V gene's germline CDR1 is SGHDT and CDR2 YYEEEE. Deletions cut 1 base from V and 6 bases from J, with 10 bases between. The CDR3 loop spans 13 amino acids. CDR3 DNA: TGTGCCAGCAGCTTGCAGGGAAGGGCTGAAGCTTTCTTT. It is translated as CASSLQGRAEAFF. Full variable domain (remainder filled in from reference TRBV5-6 and TRBJ1-1): DAGVTQSPTHLIKTRGQQVTLRCSPKSGHDTVSWYQQALGQGPQFIFQYYEEEERQRGNFPDRFSGHQFPNYSSELNVNALLLGDSALYLCASSLQGRAEAFFGQGTRLTVV.

The chain employs TRBV3-1 (or the pseudogene TRBV3-2) and TRBJ1-4; the D gene is possibly TRBD1 (6 bases). Germline lookup yields CDR1 LGHDT and CDR2 YNNKEL (reference sequence). The V end was cut by 1 base, the J end by 5 bases, with 11 bases between. This CDR3 comprises 15 residues. The DNA of the CDR3 is TGTGCCAGCAGCCAAGGGACGGGACACAATGAAAAACTGTTTTTT. Protein sequence: CASSQGTGHNEKLFF.

The CDR3 loop is CASSFTDTSTEAFF. The CDR3 nucleotides are TGTGCCAGCAGTTTCACAGACACGAGCACTGAAGCTTTCTTT. The chain links TRBV28 to TRBJ1-1; D call uncertain. Per the germline V gene, CDR1 is MDHEN and CDR2 is SYDVKM. V lost 3 bases and J lost 4, with 12 bases in between. CDR3 length: 14 amino acids.

The chain couples TRBV6-6 to TRBJ2-7, with 10 nucleotides matching TRBD2. Germline-derived CDR1 and CDR2 are MNHNY and SVGAGI (reference sequence). The CDR3 is made up of 17 amino acids. V shed 5 bases, J shed 2 bases, and the junction held 12 bases outside the gene matches. The CDR3 region has the DNA TGTGCCAGCAGTCTAGACACTCTAGCGGGAGTCCCCTACGAGCAGTACTTC. This codes for CASSLDTLAGVPYEQYF.

The V and J genes are TRBV7-3 and TRBJ2-1; 11 bases agree with TRBD2. Germline CDR1 SGHTA, CDR2 FQGTGA. This CDR3 is 15 amino acids long. V lost 3 bases, J lost 15 bases, and 13 bases stayed unmatched. Here the CDR3 DNA reads TGTGCCAGCAGCTTGGCTACTAGCGGGAGTACTCGGCCGTTCTTC. Encoded protein: CASSLATSGSTRPFF.

The chain recombines TRBV27 with TRBJ1-2, with a possible D match to TRBD1 (6 bases). V dropped 2 bases and J dropped 8 bases, with 15 bases sitting between them. CDR3 length equals 14 residues. CDR1 is MNHEY, CDR2 SMNVEV, per germline (reference sequence). The CDR3 is CASSLRRGAEGYTF. The CDR3 bases are TGTGCCAGCAGTTTACGGCGGGGGGCGGAGGGCTACACCTTC.

The rearrangement uses TRBV11-2 and TRBJ2-1, with TRBD2 matching over 11 bases. The CDR3 runs to 16 residues. Germline V gives CDR1 SGHAT, CDR2 FQNNGV. Trimming cost V 0 bases and J 7 bases; bases outside gene matches: 5. CDR3 sequence: CASSLEGLAAGNEQFF. The CDR3, as DNA: TGTGCCAGCAGCTTAGAGGGACTAGCGGCTGGAAATGAGCAGTTCTTC.

The genes are TRBV11-2 and TRBJ1-2; D call uncertain. Per germline, CDR1 SGHAT and CDR2 FQNNGV. This CDR3 region has 14 residues. V lost 0 bases and J 8 bases, leaving 13 bases between the germline ends. The CDR3 protein is CASSLDRVPRGYTF. CDR3 nucleotide sequence: TGTGCCAGCAGCTTAGATCGAGTGCCGCGAGGCTACACCTTC.

The genes are TRBV6-6 and TRBJ1-2; D is possibly TRBD1 (6 bases). The V end lost 6 bases, the J end lost 3 bases, and 17 bases lay between the germline ends. Germline CDR1 is MNHNY and CDR2 is SVGAGI (reference sequence). CDR3 size: 15 residues. CDR3 nucleotides: TGTGCCAGCAGACTTCGGACCCCAGGGGACTATGGCTACACCTTC. Its protein is CASRLRTPGDYGYTF.

J is TRBJ2-7 and V is TRBV4-2; 8 bases are shared with TRBD2. This CDR3 is 15 amino acids long. The junction had 6 bases not matched to a gene; V was cut back by 1 base and J by 4 bases. Germline-derived CDR1 and CDR2 are LGHNA and YNFKEQ. Written as DNA, the CDR3 is TGTGCCAGCAGCCAAGTCTCCAGCGGGAGTTACGAGCAGTACTTC. Protein: CASSQVSSGSYEQYF.

V and J are TRBV7-2 and TRBJ1-5; 7 bases line up with TRBD1. The CDR3 sequence is 15 residues long. V lost 6 bases and J lost 7; bases outside the gene matches: 12. Germline loops: CDR1 SGHTA, CDR2 FQGNSA. The CDR3 reads CASSRTRQGRQPQHF. DNA of the CDR3: TGTGCCAGCAGTCGGACTCGACAGGGCAGGCAGCCCCAGCATTTT. The variable domain in full, with the rest retrieved from reference TRBV7-2 and TRBJ1-5, is GAGVSQSPSNKVTEKGKDVELRCDPISGHTALYWYRQSLGQGLEFLIYFQGNSAPDKSGLPSDRFSAERTGGSVSTLTIQRTQQEDSAVYLCASSRTRQGRQPQHFGDGTRLSIL.

CDR3 sequence: CASIIGRNTGELFF. The CDR3 nucleotides are TGTGCCAGCATAATAGGGAGGAACACCGGGGAGCTGTTTTTT. The chain joins TRBV6-5 to TRBJ2-2; tentative D call: TRBD2 (5 bases). Germline loops: CDR1 MNHEY, CDR2 SVGAGI. The CDR3 totals 14 residues. Trimming took off 7 bases at V and 1 base at J, with 10 bases between the two ends.

The chain couples TRBV7-9 to TRBJ2-6; TRBD2 matches 7 bases. The length of the CDR3 is 15 residues. Germline V CDR1 and CDR2: SEHNR, FQNEAQ (reference sequence). The J segment lost 1 base and the V segment lost 7 bases, leaving 4 bases of the junction unmatched. The chain's CDR3 is CASKRDQSGANVLTF. The CDR3 nucleotides read TGTGCCAGCAAGCGGGATCAATCTGGGGCCAACGTCCTGACTTTC.

The chain recombines TRBV7-2 with TRBJ1-1; the D gene is possibly TRBD1 (6 bases). Trimming removed 5 bases from V and 1 base from J, with 14 bases in between. Germline V gene data show CDR1 as SGHTA and CDR2 as FQGNSA. The CDR3 contains 15 residues. The chain's CDR3 is CASSPPGTPNTEAFF. The CDR3 DNA follows: TGTGCCAGCAGCCCCCCCGGGACACCGAACACTGAAGCTTTCTTT.

The chain recombines TRBV6-5 with TRBJ2-7, with TRBD1 matching over 11 bases. Germline assignment: CDR1 MNHEY and CDR2 SVGAGI. The ends lost 7 bases at V and 1 base at J; junction bases unmatched: 3. This CDR3 spans 14 amino acids. CDR3 loop: CASKGDRGSYEQYF. CDR3 DNA sequence: TGTGCCAGCAAGGGGGACAGGGGGTCCTACGAGCAGTACTTC.

J is TRBJ2-3 and V is TRBV2; TRBD2 agrees at 11 bases. CDR3 length: 14 amino acids. In germline, CDR1 is SNHLY, CDR2 FYNNEI. V lost 6 bases to trimming and J lost 4 bases; unmatched junction nucleotides: 3. The CDR3 is CASSPLAGADTQYF. The DNA of the CDR3 is TGTGCCAGCAGCCCACTAGCGGGAGCAGATACGCAGTATTTT.

This sequence joins TRBV19 and TRBJ2-1, with D hard to call. This CDR3 is 15 amino acids long. Germline lookup yields CDR1 LNHDA and CDR2 SQIVND (reference sequence). Trimming pared 4 bases from V and 0 bases from J, leaving 10 bases between. The CDR3 nucleotides read TGTGCCAGTAGTAAAGCGCTACTCTCCTACAATGAGCAGTTCTTC. Its protein is CASSKALLSYNEQFF.

The rearrangement links TRBV27 to TRBJ2-1, with TRBD2 identical over 12 bases. The germline V gene has CDR1 MNHEY and CDR2 SMNVEV (reference sequence). Trimming at V came to 3 bases and at J to 2 bases, leaving 2 bases not matched to a gene. This CDR3 spans 16 amino acids. CDR3 in DNA: TGTGCCAGCAGTTTCGGGACTAGCGGGCCCTACAATGAGCAGTTCTTC. It yields the protein CASSFGTSGPYNEQFF.

This rearrangement joins TRBV20-1 to TRBJ1-1; D may be TRBD1 (6 bases). CDR1 and CDR2 (germline): DFQATT, SNEGSKA (reference sequence). This CDR3 region has 13 residues. V lost 3 bases, J lost 3 bases, and 11 bases lay in between. Here the CDR3 reads CSASRGADTEAFF. As DNA, the CDR3 is TGCAGTGCTAGTCGGGGGGCGGACACTGAAGCTTTCTTT.